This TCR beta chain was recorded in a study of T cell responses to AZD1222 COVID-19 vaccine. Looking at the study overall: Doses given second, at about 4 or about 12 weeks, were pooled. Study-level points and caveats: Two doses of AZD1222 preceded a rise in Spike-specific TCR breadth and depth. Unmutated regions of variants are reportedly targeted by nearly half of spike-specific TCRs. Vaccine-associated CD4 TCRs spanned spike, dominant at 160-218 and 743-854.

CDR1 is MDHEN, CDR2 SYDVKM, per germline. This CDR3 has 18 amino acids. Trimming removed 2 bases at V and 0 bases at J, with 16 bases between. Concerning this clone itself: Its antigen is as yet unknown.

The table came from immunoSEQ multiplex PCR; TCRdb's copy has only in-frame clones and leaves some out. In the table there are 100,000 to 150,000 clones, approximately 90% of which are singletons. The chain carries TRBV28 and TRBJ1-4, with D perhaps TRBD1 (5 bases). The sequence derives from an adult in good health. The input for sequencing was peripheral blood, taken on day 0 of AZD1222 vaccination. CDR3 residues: CASSLTPGLGATNEKLFF. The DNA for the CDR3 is TGTGCCAGCAGTTTAACCCCAGGGTTGGGGGCAACTAATGAAAAACTGTTTTTT.